This T cell receptor beta chain appears in the sequencing data of a study of human T cells and chemical hapten exposure. Broader study findings: After DPC sensitization, TCRs above 1 in 1000 frequency showed no change.

This clonotype has only a few counts. What it recognizes is unknown. Looked up from germline, CDR1 is MDHEN and CDR2 is SYDVKM. The V gene lost 6 bases and the J gene lost 0 bases, with 12 bases spanning the gap. This CDR3 is 15 amino acids long. TCRdb reprocessed the RACE reads via MiXCR and lists one record per CDR3 protein. The sample yields 45,000 or so distinct CDR3 sequences, 4% to 4.5% seen once. Time point meaning: healthy volunteer bleed at 2 weeks. Total RNA was isolated from unfractionated whole blood. What was sequenced was whole blood. This clonotype was obtained from a human donor in good health. Some clones in this sample may be carry-over from other donors' samples. The chain is built from TRBV28 and TRBJ2-1; D may be TRBD2 (5 bases). DNA for the CDR3: TGTGCCAGCAGAGGAGGCCACAGCTCCTACAATGAGCAGTTCTTC. Translation: CASRGGHSSYNEQFF.